These 28 T cell receptor beta chains were all obtained from the same sample, sequenced in a study of tumor-infiltrating lymphocytes in primary liver carcinoma (dated 2017 in TCRdb). Reads for this sample came from an Illumina HiSeq 2500. A constant-region primer and ProtoScript II reverse transcriptase were used to reverse-transcribe TCRbeta-specific cDNA from 500 ng total RNA. Construction of the TCRbeta libraries relied on three nested rounds of multiplex PCR, following a slightly modified ARM-PCR procedure. Each of the first two PCR rounds ran for approximately 9 cycles and used multiplex TRBV1-TRBV30 forward primers together with a Cbeta reverse primer. The raw public data were reprocessed by TCRdb itself: fastp quality trimming at Q25, MiXCR clonotype calling, in-frame beta chains only. CDR3 protein sequences are deduplicated, and each keeps its most common genes and DNA. This sample has more than 40,000 distinct CDR3 sequences in its table, and 70% to 85% of those were observed once. Over 25% of the sample is in the top ten clones.

Without any cell sorting, total RNA and DNA were co-extracted from roughly 18-30 mg of bulk tissue using the AllPrep DNA/RNA mini kit. The specimen sequenced was liver tumor tissue from sampling region 5. According to the study, the label for this sample's cell subset or site signals: tumor region T5, tumor centre. Receptor source: a man aged 40-49 years with primary liver carcinoma and hepatitis B virus infection.

Note on this clonotype: Compared with germline, one end of the junction differs, possibly owing to a read error. The chain has TRBV28 and TRBJ2-1; TRBD1 might be the D (5 bases). The CDR3 is 15 amino acids. Germline V gives CDR1 MDHEN, CDR2 SYDVKM. CDR3 sequence: CASTGRNTPYNELSF. CDR3 coding DNA: TGTGCCAGCACAGGGCGGAATACCCCCTACAATGAGCTGTCCTTC. Looking up the rest from reference TRBV28 and TRBJ2-1 gives the full variable domain: DVKVTQSSRYLVKRTGEKVFLECVQDMDHENMFWYRQDPGLGLRLIYFSYDVKMKEKGDIPEGYSVSREKKERFSLILESASTNQTSMYLCASTGRNTPYNELSFGPGTRLTVL.

V usage is TRBV11-2 and J usage is TRBJ2-1; 9 bases are a match to TRBD2. CDR3 size: 16 residues. The germline V gene encodes CDR1 SGHAT and CDR2 FQNNGV. Written as DNA, the CDR3 is TGTGCTAACAGCTCGCGCCCCAGCGGGAGGATCTACGAGCAGTTCTTC. Translation: CANSSRPSGRIYEQFF.

This clonotype appeared many times. The chain links TRBV24-1 to TRBJ2-2; 12 bases agree with TRBD2. Germline-derived CDR1 and CDR2 are KGHDR and SFDVKD. J gave up 6 bases and V 9 bases, and 7 bases lay outside the gene matches. The CDR3 sequence is 15 residues long. CDR3 sequence: CATARTSGNPGELFF. The CDR3 DNA follows: TGTGCCACCGCTAGGACTAGCGGGAATCCCGGGGAGCTGTTTTTT.

Concerning this clonotype itself: At one of its ends the junction is not consistent with the germline gene, which may arise from a read error. The chain is built from TRBV10-1 and TRBJ2-7; 8 positions match TRBD2. The CDR3 is 14 residues long. CDR1 is WNHNN and CDR2 is SYGVQD in the germline V gene (reference sequence). CDR3 region: CASSGSGNAYEQYF. CDR3 sequence (DNA): TGCGCCAGCAGTGGTAGCGGGAACGCCTACGAGCAGTACTTT.

CDR3 nucleotide sequence: TGTGCCAGCAGGGACAGTACAACTAATGAAAAACTGTTTTTT. It encodes CASRDSTTNEKLFF. V and J are TRBV2 and TRBJ1-4; weak D call: TRBD1 (6 bases). The ends were cut back, 6 bases at V and 0 bases at J, with 8 bases in the middle. Germline lookup yields CDR1 SNHLY and CDR2 FYNNEI. The CDR3 is made up of 14 amino acids.

About this clonotype itself: An end of the junction differs from the germline gene, which may be a read error. The chain is built from TRBV6-5 and TRBJ1-1, with a possible D match to TRBD1 (6 bases). CDR3 size: 12 residues. Germline assignment: CDR1 MNHEY and CDR2 SVGAGI. CDR3 in DNA: TGTGCCGGCAGTTACGGGGACACTGAACCTTTCTTT. This gives the protein CAGSYGDTEPFF.

Note on this clonotype: The junction departs from germline at one end; a sequencing error may be responsible. The chain has TRBV29-1 and TRBJ2-7; 12 positions match TRBD2. CDR1 SQVTM and CDR2 ANQGSEA come from the germline V gene. This CDR3 contains 15 residues. CDR3: CNVGGLAGQVRDQYF. CDR3 nucleotide sequence: TGCAACGTTGGGGGACTAGCGGGTCAGGTTCGGGATCAATACTTC.

This clonotype was counted between two and nine times. With a much larger clone just one base away, this may be a read error. The chain links TRBV12-3 or TRBV12-4 to TRBJ2-3; 12 bases match TRBD1. The CDR3 loop spans 13 amino acids. The CDR3 nucleotides read TGTGTCGGGGGACAGGGGGCGTCAGATACGCAGTATTTT. Translated, it gives CVGGQGASDTQYF.

This sequence joins TRBV6-5 and TRBJ2-7, with D perhaps TRBD1 (7 bases). The CDR3 runs to 15 residues. CDR1 and CDR2 from the germline V gene are MNHEY and SVGAGI. Trimming cost V 6 bases and J 2 bases, with 17 bases left between them. CDR3 region: CASRYAGQCTYEQYF. CDR3 in DNA: TGTGCCAGCAGATACGCGGGACAGTGTACCTACGAGCAGTACTTC.

This clonotype was found many times. The chain couples TRBV5-6 to TRBJ2-1; a possible D gene is TRBD1 (6 bases). Trimming pared 4 bases from V and 8 bases from J, leaving 19 bases between. Germline assignment: CDR1 SGHDT and CDR2 YYEEEE. The CDR3 extends over 15 amino acids. CDR3 sequence (DNA): TGTGCCAGCAGCAAACAGGGTATTATACCGGATGAGCAGTTCTTC. This codes for CASSKQGIIPDEQFF.

On this clonotype: This may be a read error: a much more frequent sequence differs by one nucleotide. The chain carries TRBV7-9 and TRBJ1-2; 8 nucleotides align to TRBD1. Germline CDR1 SEHNR, CDR2 FQNEAQ (reference sequence). The CDR3 totals 15 residues. V shed 5 bases, J shed 2 bases, and the junction held 7 bases outside the gene matches. CDR3 protein: CASSNTQGVNYGYTF. CDR3 coding DNA: TGTGCCAGCAGCAACACACAGGGGGTGAACTATGGCTACACCTTC.

The table lists this clonotype with a few counts. The rearrangement links TRBV28 to TRBJ2-5; D call uncertain. The CDR3 is 15 amino acids. Germline V CDR1 and CDR2: MDHEN, SYDVKM. Trimming removed 4 bases at V and 1 base at J, with 13 bases between. As DNA, the CDR3 is TGTGCCAGCAGTTCTCACCTACAGATCCAAGAGACCCAGTACTTC. It translates to CASSSHLQIQETQYF.

In its sample, this clonotype was seen a few times. The junction differs from germline at one of its ends, possibly a read error. The chain is built from TRBV12-3 or TRBV12-4 and TRBJ2-4; no clear D gene. This CDR3 contains 14 residues. As DNA, the CDR3 is TGTGTCAGCACTCGGGCCCAAGCCAAAAACATTCAGTACTTC. Protein: CVSTRAQAKNIQYF.

In the case of this clonotype: A read error is likely, as this CDR3 ends without the conserved phenylalanine or tryptophan. The chain couples TRBV11-2 to TRBJ2-1; 8 nucleotides match TRBD2. Unmatched junction bases numbered 4, after V lost 5 bases and J lost 4 bases. Germline V gene data show CDR1 as SGHAT and CDR2 as FQNNGV. This CDR3 has 14 residues. The CDR3: CASSPGGLYNEQFL. DNA for the CDR3: TGTGCCAGCAGCCCGGGGGGGCTGTACAATGAGCAGTTCCTC.

A word on this clonotype: This sequence may be a read error, since a much larger clone differs from it by one base. The rearrangement joins TRBV28 to TRBJ2-3; no clear D. Deletions cut 11 bases from V and 0 bases from J, with 12 bases between. Germline V gives CDR1 MDHEN, CDR2 SYDVKM. This CDR3 contains 13 residues. CDR3: CAGNTTSTDTQYF. DNA of the CDR3: TGTGCCGGCAATACAACTAGCACAGATACGCAGTATTTT. Full variable domain (remainder filled in from reference TRBV28 and TRBJ2-3): DVKVTQSSRYLVKRTGEKVFLECVQDMDHENMFWYRQDPGLGLRLIYFSYDVKMKEKGDIPEGYSVSREKKERFSLILESASTNQTSMYLCAGNTTSTDTQYFGPGTRLTVL.

Regarding this clonotype: This CDR3 fails to terminate in the conserved phenylalanine or tryptophan, so it likely reflects a read error. The rearrangement links TRBV7-9 to TRBJ1-2; TRBD1 matches at 9 bases. CDR3 length: 14 residues. V lost 5 bases to trimming and J lost 7 bases; unmatched junction nucleotides: 8. Germline loops: CDR1 SEHNR, CDR2 FQNEAQ (reference sequence). The CDR3 loop is CASSRDRGKVGYTL. For the CDR3, the DNA is TGTGCCAGCAGCCGCGACAGGGGGAAGGTTGGCTACACCTTA.

V gene TRBV15 combines with J gene TRBJ2-7, with TRBD2 matching 15 bases. Germline V CDR1 and CDR2: LNHNV, YYDKDF (reference sequence). Unmatched junction bases numbered 5, after V lost 2 bases and J lost 0 bases. The CDR3 has 18 amino acids. CDR3 nucleotide sequence: TGTGCCACCAGCAGACCCGGACTAGCGGGAGGGAGCTCCTACGAGCAGTACTTC. Translating it yields CATSRPGLAGGSSYEQYF.

This rearrangement joins TRBV11-1 to TRBJ2-3, with 9 bases fitting TRBD2. This CDR3 spans 15 amino acids. CDR1 and CDR2 (germline): SGHAT, FQDESV (reference sequence). With 8 bases clipped from V and 3 bases from J, the junction kept 9 bases outside the gene matches. The CDR3 sequence is CASLGTSTQTDTQYF. The CDR3, as DNA: TGTGCCAGCCTCGGGACTAGCACACAAACAGATACGCAGTATTTT.

This clonotype was found many times. The rearrangement joins TRBV12-3 or TRBV12-4 to TRBJ1-1, with 9 bases fitting TRBD1. Trimming at V came to 5 bases and at J to 5 bases, leaving 6 bases not matched to a gene. The CDR3 contains 14 residues. The CDR3 spells CASSLQGAGTEAFF. CDR3 bases: TGTGCCAGCAGTCTACAGGGGGCAGGAACTGAAGCTTTCTTT.

At least ten counts were recorded for this clonotype. The chain uses TRBV5-1 and TRBJ2-5, with a possible D match to TRBD2 (6 bases). The CDR3 is 14 amino acids. With 0 bases removed from V and 5 bases from J, the gap between germline ends came to 11 bases. CDR1 SGHRS and CDR2 YFSETQ come from the germline V gene. The CDR3 DNA follows: TGCGCCAGCAGCTTGGTCGGCGGGGACGAGACCCAGTACTTC. Amino acids: CASSLVGGDETQYF.

This chain links TRBV29-1 with TRBJ1-1; no definite D call. Germline assignment: CDR1 SQVTM and CDR2 ANQGSEA. Trimming took off 7 bases at V and 7 bases at J, with 22 bases between the two ends. The CDR3 is 14 amino acids. CDR3 DNA sequence: TGCAGCGCTCAGAAGCTGACCCGGGATGGTGAAGCTTTCTTT. Its protein product is CSAQKLTRDGEAFF.

With respect to this clonotype: Given the absence of the conserved phenylalanine or tryptophan at the CDR3 end, a read error is likely. This chain links TRBV28 with TRBJ1-1; D is perhaps TRBD1 (5 bases). The germline V gene encodes CDR1 MDHEN and CDR2 SYDVKM. The CDR3 runs 14 residues. Between the trimmed V and J ends, which lost 9 bases and 0 bases, there was a span of 14 bases. The CDR3 here is CASLSRGLNTEAFS. As DNA, the CDR3 is TGTGCCAGTCTCAGCCGGGGGTTGAACACTGAAGCTTTCTCT.

As concerns this clonotype: One end of the junction does not line up with germline, which may come from a read error. V and J are TRBV11-2 and TRBJ2-7; no reliable D call. The CDR3 length is 14 residues. Per germline, CDR1 SGHAT and CDR2 FQNNGV. The CDR3 loop is CGSSLTDAAYEEYF. CDR3 in DNA: TGTGGCAGCAGCTTAACTGACGCTGCCTACGAGGAGTACTTC.

With regard to this clonotype: One end of the junction is discordant with germline, which a read error may explain. The V and J genes are TRBV4-1 and TRBJ2-2; 9 bases map to TRBD1. This CDR3 has 15 amino acids. Germline values: CDR1 MGHRA, CDR2 YSYEKL. CDR3 in DNA: TGCGCCATCAGCCCAGACAGGGGGAATGCCGGGGAGCTGTTTTTT. As protein: CAISPDRGNAGELFF.

In the case of this clonotype: Mismatch with germline at one junction end may stem from a read error. This chain joins TRBV12-5 and TRBJ2-1; TRBD2 agrees at 10 bases. The CDR3 totals 16 residues. Germline V gene data show CDR1 as LGHNT and CDR2 as FRNRAP. The CDR3 nucleotides are TGTACTAGTGGTTTGGTGCTAGCGGGAGAGGGGAATGAGCAGTTCTTC. Amino acids: CTSGLVLAGEGNEQFF.

Turning to this clonotype: Germline is not matched at one junction end, which may reflect a read error. The rearrangement joins TRBV6-5 to TRBJ2-3; TRBD1 might be the D (5 bases). Germline V gene sequence: CDR1 MNHEY, CDR2 SVGAGI. This CDR3 is built from 13 residues. The CDR3 region has the DNA TGTGTCAGCAGTTTAGACAGCGCAGATACGCAGTATTTT. Amino acids: CVSSLDSADTQYF.

Comment on this clonotype: Likely a read error: the CDR3 ends without its conserved phenylalanine or tryptophan. The chain employs TRBV29-1 and TRBJ2-7; 10 nucleotides match TRBD1. CDR1 and CDR2 (germline): SQVTM, ANQGSEA. The CDR3 has 14 amino acids. V dropped 8 bases and J dropped 9; count of bases not matched to a gene: 16. The CDR3 sequence: CSTGAGTGDNGQYS. CDR3 bases: TGCAGCACTGGAGCCGGGACAGGGGACAACGGGCAGTACTCC.

Note on this clonotype: One junction end does not reproduce the germline sequence, and a read error may be involved. The chain combines TRBV4-2 with TRBJ2-5, with D unresolved. Per germline, CDR1 LGHNA and CDR2 YNFKEQ. The CDR3 extends over 14 amino acids. CDR3 in amino acids: CASSPVADQETHYF. The DNA for the CDR3 is TGTGCCAGCAGCCCGGTGGCAGACCAAGAGACCCACTACTTC.